The clone carrying this T cell receptor beta chain was detected a few times. Its antigen is unidentified. The data originate from a study of T cell repertoires in cytomegalovirus infection. Study details: From public TCR beta signatures came an indication of both CMV infection and matching HLA type.

Via MiXCR, TCRdb re-called the reads, giving one row per CDR3 protein. The sample has about 250,000 distinct CDR3 sequences; over 9% are singletons. Study results and caveats: Dominating the ex vivo response were TCR beta clonotypes that were CMV-specific and HLA-C-restricted. Public TCR beta family frequency separated CMV-and-HLA carriers, including in an independent cohort.

Sequenced material: PBMCs. The sequence was obtained from a human donor in good health (CMV status not recorded). Some clones in this sample may be carry-over from other donors' samples.

The CDR3, as DNA: TGTGCCAGCAGCGTCTCCTGGGCTGACGCTGAAGCTTTCTTT. This translates into CASSVSWADAEAFF. This rearrangement joins TRBV9 to TRBJ1-1; D is unclear. CDR1 and CDR2 (germline): SGDLS, YYNGEE. V lost 2 bases and J lost 6, with 14 bases in between. The CDR3 runs to 14 residues. The full variable domain, rest sourced from reference TRBV9 and TRBJ1-1, is DSGVTQTPKHLITATGQRVTLRCSPRSGDLSVYWYQQSLDQGLQFLIQYYNGEERAKGNILERFSAQQFPDLHSELNLSSLELGDSALYFCASSVSWADAEAFFGQGTRLTVV.